Listed below are T cell receptor beta chains from one sample, sequenced in a study of blood T cell repertoires in COVID-19. Sequencing used immunoSEQ multiplex PCR; TCRdb keeps in-frame clones, though not all of them. The sample carries approximately 90,000 clones, around 90% recorded once. Specimen: peripheral blood. The receptors derive from a man between 60 and 75 years old with COVID-19, enrolled during active disease. The CDR3 runs from the conserved cysteine through the conserved F or W. The D gene is left open where the match is weak. Clone size is shown for a subset of rows, as once, few, many or a class of expanded clone.

abundance | d_gene | j_gene | v_gene | CDR3aa | CDR3nt
. | TRBD1 | TRBJ1-6 | TRBV28 | CASSSWTGTLNSPLHF | TGTGCCAGCAGTTCTTGGACAGGGACCCTTAATTCACCCCTCCACTTT
. | TRBD1 | TRBJ1-4 | TRBV7-8 | CASSLSGTGEKKLFF | TGTGCCAGCAGCCTGTCCGGGACAGGGGAAAAAAAACTGTTTTTT
. | TRBD1 | TRBJ2-3 | TRBV5-1 | CASSSGQGADTQYF | TGCGCCAGCAGCTCCGGACAGGGCGCAGATACGCAGTATTTT
. | . | TRBJ1-1 | TRBV7-9 | CASSLSGGEAFF | TGTGCCAGCAGCTTATCGGGAGGTGAAGCTTTCTTT
. | . | TRBJ2-2 | TRBV6-5 | CASSPQRANTGELFF | TGTGCCAGCAGTCCCCAGCGGGCGAACACCGGGGAGCTGTTTTTT
. | . | TRBJ1-2 | TRBV18 | CASSPRGTYGYTF | TGTGCCAGCTCACCAAGAGGGACATATGGCTACACCTTC
. | . | TRBJ1-4 | TRBV5-8 | CASSPELDSPNEKLFF | TGTGCCAGCAGCCCAGAGCTTGACAGTCCTAATGAAAAACTGTTTTTT
. | . | TRBJ1-3 | TRBV20-1 | CSASRGLNSGNTIYF | TGCAGTGCTAGTAGGGGCCTCAACTCTGGAAACACCATATATTTT
once | TRBD1 | TRBJ1-3 | TRBV2 | CASSEEGAGAGNTIYF | TGTGCCAGCAGCGAGGAGGGGGCAGGGGCCGGAAACACCATATATTTT
. | . | TRBJ2-3 | TRBV7-9 | CASSAGLSGTDTQYF | TGTGCCAGCAGCGCGGGACTGTCCGGCACAGATACGCAGTATTTT
. | TRBD1 | TRBJ1-2 | TRBV5-1 | CASSLGTGYNGYTF | TGCGCCAGCAGCTTGGGGACAGGGTACAATGGCTACACCTTC
. | . | TRBJ1-6 | TRBV9 | CASSPLRNGGNSPLHF | TGTGCCAGCAGCCCCCTCCGAAATGGGGGCAATTCACCCCTCCACTTT
. | . | TRBJ1-1 | TRBV19 | CASSSPNTEAFF | TGTGCCAGTAGTTCTCCGAACACTGAAGCTTTCTTT
. | TRBD2 | TRBJ2-7 | TRBV7-2 | CASSPGTSGRPGEQYF | TGTGCCAGCAGCCCCGGGACTAGCGGGAGGCCTGGCGAGCAGTACTTC
once | TRBD2 | TRBJ2-7 | TRBV11-3 | CASSLAGGFLYEQYF | TGTGCCAGCAGCTTGGCGGGAGGGTTTTTATACGAGCAGTACTTC
. | . | TRBJ2-1 | TRBV7-9 | CASSLRQGGNEQFF | TGTGCCAGCAGCTTACGGCAGGGTGGCAATGAGCAGTTCTTC
. | . | TRBJ2-5 | TRBV19 | CASSIRFGSRGYQETQYF | TGTGCCAGTAGTATAAGGTTTGGTTCACGGGGTTACCAAGAGACCCAGTACTTC
. | TRBD1 | TRBJ2-3 | TRBV2 | CARGTGGTDTQYF | TGTGCCAGGGGGACAGGAGGCACAGATACGCAGTATTTT
. | . | TRBJ2-3 | TRBV5-6 | CASSFPSGILGTDTQYF | TGTGCCAGCAGCTTTCCCTCCGGGATCCTTGGCACAGATACGCAGTATTTT
. | TRBD2 | TRBJ2-7 | TRBV4-3 | CASSSGRSGYEQYF | TGCGCCAGCAGTAGCGGGAGGTCTGGGTACGAGCAGTACTTC
. | TRBD1 | TRBJ1-6 | TRBV6-2/TRBV6-3 | CASSYSDRVRSPLHF | TGTGCCAGCAGTTACTCGGACAGGGTGCGTTCACCCCTCCACTTT
few | . | TRBJ1-5 | TRBV11-2 | CASSLDMNQPQHF | TGTGCCAGCAGCTTAGATATGAATCAGCCCCAGCATTTT
once | . | TRBJ2-7 | TRBV28 | CASSLPRVGSYEQYF | TGTGCCAGCAGTCTTCCCAGGGTCGGGTCCTACGAGCAGTACTTC
. | TRBD1 | TRBJ1-4 | TRBV9 | CASSVTGGTNEKLFF | TGTGCCAGCAGCGTTACAGGGGGGACTAATGAAAAACTGTTTTTT
. | TRBD1 | TRBJ2-2 | TRBV5-1 | CASSLGDSAGELFF | TGCGCCAGCAGCTTAGGGGACAGTGCTGGGGAGCTGTTTTTT
. | . | TRBJ1-6 | TRBV5-1 | CASSLSRVSPLHF | TGCGCCAGCAGCTTGAGCAGGGTTTCACCCCTCCACTTT
. | . | TRBJ2-1 | TRBV13 | CASSFRGRPYNEQFF | TGTGCCAGCAGCTTCCGTGGGAGACCCTACAATGAGCAGTTCTTC
. | TRBD1 | TRBJ1-3 | TRBV2 | CATVGGTGVVRENTIYF | TGTGCCACCGTGGGTGGGACAGGGGTCGTCCGTGAGAACACCATATATTTT
. | . | TRBJ1-3 | TRBV7-2 | CASSPNGPRNTIYF | TGTGCCAGCAGCCCAAATGGCCCGAGAAACACCATATATTTT
. | TRBD2 | TRBJ2-5 | TRBV19 | CASSMVLAGGPKTQYF | TGTGCCAGTAGTATGGTACTAGCGGGAGGGCCGAAGACCCAGTACTTC
. | . | TRBJ1-2 | TRBV9 | CASSGRDGSTNYGYTF | TGTGCCAGCAGCGGGCGGGACGGCAGCACTAACTATGGCTACACCTTC
. | TRBD2 | TRBJ2-1 | TRBV9 | CASSVAASGSYEQFF | TGTGCCAGCAGCGTAGCTGCTAGCGGGAGCTATGAGCAGTTCTTC
. | . | TRBJ2-7 | TRBV19 | CASRPTSSSYEQYF | TGTGCCAGTAGGCCGACATCCAGCTCCTACGAGCAGTACTTC
. | . | TRBJ1-1 | TRBV27 | CASSPRGSEAFF | TGTGCCAGCAGTCCCCGTGGGAGCGAAGCTTTCTTT
. | TRBD2 | TRBJ2-3 | TRBV3-1/TRBV3-2 | CASSLSVAGGTDTQYF | TGTGCCAGCAGCCTCTCGGTAGCGGGAGGGACAGATACGCAGTATTTT